This T cell receptor (beta chain) was recovered during a study of yellow fever vaccine responses in identical twins. The study's findings and limits: Twins reportedly had a vaccine T cell response that seemed partly convergent, partly personalized.

Each CDR3 protein is one row after TCRdb ran MiXCR on the RT-PCR reads. Among about 19,000 distinct CDR3 sequences listed, approximately 71% were seen once. This clonotype was observed a single time. The antigen is undetermined. This TCR derives from a woman aged 18-29 years who received the yellow fever vaccine. The source material was T cells from blood (PBMCs), unsorted or a sorted subset (not recorded which), sampled before or after yellow fever vaccination (not recorded which).

The CDR3 DNA follows: TGTGCCAGCAGCCCCCACTCAGCGGTTTCCTACAATGAGCAGTTCTTC. Amino acid sequence: CASSPHSAVSYNEQFF. The chain links TRBV7-3 to TRBJ2-1; possibly TRBD2 for D (5 bases). V gave up 5 bases and J gave up 1 base, with 15 bases separating them. Looked up from germline, CDR1 is SGHTA and CDR2 is FQGTGA. CDR3 length equals 16 residues.